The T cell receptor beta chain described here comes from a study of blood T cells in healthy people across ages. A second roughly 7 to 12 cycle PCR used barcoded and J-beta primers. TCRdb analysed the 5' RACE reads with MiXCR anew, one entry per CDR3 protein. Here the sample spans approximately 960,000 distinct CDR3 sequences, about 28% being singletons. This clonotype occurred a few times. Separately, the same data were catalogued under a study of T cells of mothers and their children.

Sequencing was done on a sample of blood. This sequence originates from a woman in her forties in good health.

The CDR3 here is CASSPDFADTQYF. The CDR3 DNA reads as TGTGCCAGCTCACCAGATTTTGCAGATACGCAGTATTTT. The genes are TRBV18 and TRBJ2-3; D is uncertain. This CDR3 region has 13 residues. With 2 bases removed from V and 4 bases from J, the gap between germline ends came to 7 bases. Germline assignment: CDR1 KGHSH and CDR2 LQKENI.